Shown below are 14 T cell receptor beta chains from a single sample sequenced in a study of tumor-infiltrating lymphocytes in primary liver carcinoma. For each extraction, RNA and DNA were obtained together from about 21-30 mg of unsorted bulk tissue. Synthesis of TCR beta cDNA was carried out from approximately 0.55 ug total RNA with a constant-region primer. TCR beta libraries came from three nested multiplex PCR rounds using slightly modified ARM-PCR. TRBV1-TRBV30 forward and Cbeta reverse primers drove the first two approximately 10-cycle rounds. TCRdb independently ran MiXCR on the multiplex PCR reads; one entry per CDR3 protein. The table includes roughly 57,000 distinct CDR3 sequences, approximately 70% detected once. Input material: liver tumor tissue from sampling region 2. Subset indicated: tumor region T2, inferior pole. The receptors come from a man aged 35 to 55 with primary liver carcinoma and hepatitis B virus infection.

There are many counts of this clonotype. The rearrangement joins TRBV11-2 to TRBJ2-5; D is uncertain. The V end lost 0 bases, the J end lost 5 bases, and 7 bases lay between the germline ends. Germline values: CDR1 SGHAT, CDR2 FQNNGV. The CDR3 contains 13 residues. For the CDR3, the DNA is TGTGCCAGCAGCTTAGATTTTCTGGAGACCCAGTACTTC. As protein: CASSLDFLETQYF.

This clonotype was seen ten or more times. The rearrangement links TRBV28 to TRBJ1-2, with D hard to call. V lost 6 bases, J lost 1 base, and 6 bases lay in between. Germline V gene lookup returns CDR1 MDHEN and CDR2 SYDVKM. This CDR3 is 12 amino acids long. The CDR3 region is CASSGYNYGYTF. CDR3 DNA: TGTGCCAGCAGCGGTTATAACTATGGCTACACCTTC.

The gene calls are TRBV5-4 and TRBJ2-1; a possible D gene is TRBD1 (6 bases). Germline CDR1 and CDR2: SGHNT and YYREEE (reference sequence). The CDR3 runs to 13 residues. V lost 6 bases and J lost 4, with 11 bases in between. CDR3 protein: CASNLGQYNEQFF. The CDR3 nucleotides read TGTGCCAGCAACTTAGGACAGTACAATGAGCAGTTCTTC.

This clonotype has only a few counts. This clone may be a read error of a much larger clone one base away. The V call is TRBV14, the J call TRBJ2-6; 7 bases align to TRBD1. This CDR3 is built from 19 residues. The ends lost 8 bases at V and 0 bases at J; junction bases unmatched: 16. Germline lookup yields CDR1 SGHDN and CDR2 FVKESK. The CDR3 bases are TGTGCCAGCGGCCCTTTTGGTCAGGGGGTTTCCTCTGGGGCCAACGTCCTGACTTTC. This gives the protein CASGPFGQGVSSGANVLTF.

Of note for this clonotype: Germline and junction disagree at one end, which may indicate a read error. The chain links TRBV29-1 to TRBJ2-7; D tentatively fits TRBD1 or TRBD2 (5 bases each). This CDR3 has 13 residues. The V gene's germline CDR1 is SQVTM and CDR2 ANQGSEA. CDR3 sequence (DNA): TGCATCGTTGAGGACCAACGGGGCACCGAGCAGTACTTC. Its translation is CIVEDQRGTEQYF.

This clonotype has just a few counts. V and J are TRBV2 and TRBJ2-7; possibly TRBD2 for D (5 bases). The CDR3 loop spans 12 amino acids. V was pared by 3 bases and J by 4 bases, with 7 bases between. Germline V gives CDR1 SNHLY, CDR2 FYNNEI. The CDR3 spells CASSETGYEQYF. The CDR3 DNA reads TGTGCCAGCAGTGAGACGGGGTACGAGCAGTACTTC.

Regarding this clonotype: The conserved closing phenylalanine or tryptophan is absent in this CDR3, likely reflecting a read error. The V call is TRBV29-1, the J call TRBJ2-7; 7 positions agree with TRBD1. The CDR3 totals 13 residues. Germline V lookup: CDR1 SQVTM, CDR2 ANQGSEA. Losses at the gene ends were 5 bases for V and 5 bases for J; bases not matched to a gene: 9. Here the CDR3 reads CSVSPTGLHEQYI. In DNA form, the CDR3 reads TGCAGCGTTTCCCCGACAGGGCTCCACGAGCAGTACATC.

The V gene is TRBV11-2, the J gene TRBJ2-7; 7 nucleotides match TRBD1. Looked up from germline, CDR1 is SGHAT and CDR2 is FQNNGV. The CDR3 totals 16 residues. J was trimmed by 5 bases and V by 7 bases; bases with no gene match: 17. The CDR3 nucleotides are TGTGCCAGCACCTTCATACAGGGGTCCATGCATAACGAGCAGTACTTC. Amino acids: CASTFIQGSMHNEQYF.

For this clonotype: The junction departs from germline at one end; a sequencing error may be responsible. V is TRBV6-1 and J is TRBJ2-3; TRBD2 is a possible D gene (6 bases). CDR3 length: 14 residues. Germline V gene lookup returns CDR1 MNHNS and CDR2 SASEGT. The CDR3 spells CASSEGLGTDMQYF. The CDR3 DNA reads TGTGCGAGCAGTGAGGGACTGGGCACAGATATGCAGTATTTT.

Turning to this clonotype: The junction does not match germline at one end; this may be a read error. The chain uses TRBV29-1 and TRBJ2-7; possible D gene TRBD1, 6 bases. This CDR3 region has 12 residues. Per the germline V gene, CDR1 is SQVTM and CDR2 is ANQGSEA. The CDR3 protein is CSVWTETYAQYF. The DNA for the CDR3 is TGCAGCGTTTGGACAGAAACCTACGCGCAGTACTTC.

For this clonotype: The conserved phenylalanine or tryptophan normally closing the CDR3 is absent here, so this likely arose from a read error. The chain recombines TRBV4-2 with TRBJ1-1; TRBD1 matches at 8 bases. The CDR3 length is 17 residues. Germline V gene data show CDR1 as LGHNA and CDR2 as YNFKEQ. The CDR3 sequence is CVSSQEYGQGFWTEAFS. The CDR3 region has the DNA TGTGTCAGCAGCCAAGAGTATGGACAGGGTTTTTGGACTGAAGCTTTCTCT.

With respect to this clonotype: An end of the junction differs from the germline gene, which may be a read error. The J gene is TRBJ2-7, the V gene TRBV29-1; the match to TRBD2 covers 8 bases. Germline CDR1 SQVTM, CDR2 ANQGSEA. The CDR3 runs to 15 residues. The CDR3 region is CNVEDPGGSSYEQYF. The DNA of the CDR3 is TGCAACGTTGAAGACCCGGGAGGGAGCTCCTATGAGCAGTACTTC.

The chain employs TRBV4-3 and TRBJ2-7, with TRBD2 identical over 7 bases. Losses at the gene ends were 3 bases for V and 5 bases for J; bases not matched to a gene: 10. Germline CDR1 reads LGHNA; CDR2 reads YSLEER. The CDR3 sequence is 15 residues long. In DNA, the CDR3 is TGCGCCAGCAGCCAGGTGCTAGCGGAAGGGCACGAGCAGTACTTC. This codes for CASSQVLAEGHEQYF.

As to this clonotype: A much larger clone differs by one base, so this may be a read error. The chain couples TRBV28 to TRBJ2-1, with D possibly matching TRBD1 (5 bases). This CDR3 has 16 residues. V was pared by 4 bases and J by 6 bases, with 19 bases between. Germline V gene lookup returns CDR1 MDHEN and CDR2 SYDVKM. CDR3 sequence (DNA): TGTGCCAGCAGTTCCCCAACATGGCAGGGTCGCAATGAGCAGTTCTTC. Residues: CASSSPTWQGRNEQFF.